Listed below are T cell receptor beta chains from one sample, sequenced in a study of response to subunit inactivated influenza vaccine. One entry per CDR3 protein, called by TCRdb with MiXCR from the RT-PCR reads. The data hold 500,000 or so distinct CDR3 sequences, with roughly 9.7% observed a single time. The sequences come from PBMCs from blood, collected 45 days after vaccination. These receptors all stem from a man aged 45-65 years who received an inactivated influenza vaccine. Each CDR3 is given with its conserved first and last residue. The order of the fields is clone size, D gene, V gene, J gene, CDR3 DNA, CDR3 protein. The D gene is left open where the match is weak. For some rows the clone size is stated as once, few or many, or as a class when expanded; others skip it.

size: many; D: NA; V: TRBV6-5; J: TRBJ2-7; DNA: TGTGCCAGCAGTTACGGGCAGACCTACGAGCAGTACTTC; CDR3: CASSYGQTYEQYF
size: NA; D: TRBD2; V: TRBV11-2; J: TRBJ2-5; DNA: TGTGCCAGCAGCCATAGACTAGCGGGAGTACAAGAGACCCAGTACTTC; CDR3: CASSHRLAGVQETQYF
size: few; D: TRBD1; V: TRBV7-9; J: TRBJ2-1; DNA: TGTGCCAGCAGCTTAGGCGGGACAGGGGGCTTGAGAGAGCAGTTCTTC; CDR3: CASSLGGTGGLREQFF
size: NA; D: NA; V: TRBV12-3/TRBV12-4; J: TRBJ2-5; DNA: TGTGCCAGCAGGCCTCGACCGAGGGAGACCCAGTACTTC; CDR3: CASRPRPRETQYF
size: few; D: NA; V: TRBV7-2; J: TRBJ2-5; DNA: TGTGCCAGCAGCTTCCAACAGGGAAGGGGTGAGACCCAGTACTTC; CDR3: CASSFQQGRGETQYF
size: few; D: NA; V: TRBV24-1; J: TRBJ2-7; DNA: TGTGCCACCAGACAAGCCAGGGTTTACGAGCAGTACTTC; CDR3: CATRQARVYEQYF
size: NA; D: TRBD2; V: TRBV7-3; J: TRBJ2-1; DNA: TGTGCCAGCAGCTCCCTCACTAGCGGGAGAAGGTTTGGGAACAATGAGCAGTTCTTC; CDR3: CASSSLTSGRRFGNNEQFF
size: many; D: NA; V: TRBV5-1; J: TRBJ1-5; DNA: TGCGCCAGCAGCTTGGCCGGGACAAGCAATCAGCCCCAGCATTTT; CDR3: CASSLAGTSNQPQHF
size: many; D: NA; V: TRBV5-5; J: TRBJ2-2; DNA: TGTGCCAGCAGCCGGGCGGCAGCTAACACCGGGGAGCTGTTTTTT; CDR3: CASSRAAANTGELFF
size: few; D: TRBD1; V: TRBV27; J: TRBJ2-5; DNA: TGTGCCAGCAACCGACAGGGTTCTGAGACCCAGTACTTC; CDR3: CASNRQGSETQYF
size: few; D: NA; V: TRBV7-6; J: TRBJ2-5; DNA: TGTGCCAGCACCCAAGGAGGAGGGGCAGAGACCCAGTACTTC; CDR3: CASTQGGGAETQYF
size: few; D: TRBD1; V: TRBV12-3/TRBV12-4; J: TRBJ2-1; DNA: TGTGCCAGCACTCTTACAGGGGGGCTGCCGTACAATGAGCAGTTCTTC; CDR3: CASTLTGGLPYNEQFF
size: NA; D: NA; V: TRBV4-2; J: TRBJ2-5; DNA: TGTGCCAGCAGCCGGGGGGCCGAAAATCAAGAGACCCAGTACTTC; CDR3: CASSRGAENQETQYF
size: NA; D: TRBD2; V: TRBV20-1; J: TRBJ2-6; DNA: TGCAGTGCTGGACGGGGGGGCCTCTCTGGGGCCAACGTCCTGACTTTC; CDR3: CSAGRGGLSGANVLTF
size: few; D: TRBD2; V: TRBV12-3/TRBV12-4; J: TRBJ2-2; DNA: TGTGCCAGCAGTTCTGGGGGGGTATGGACCGGGGAGCTGTTTTTT; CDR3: CASSSGGVWTGELFF
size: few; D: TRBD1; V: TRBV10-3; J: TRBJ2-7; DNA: TGTGCCATCAGGCAGGGACAGGGAAGCGACGAGCAGTACTTC; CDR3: CAIRQGQGSDEQYF
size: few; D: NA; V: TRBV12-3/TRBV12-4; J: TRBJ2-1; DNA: TGTGCCAGCAGATCCACAGGAACCTTTTACAATGAGCAGTTCTTC; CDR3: CASRSTGTFYNEQFF
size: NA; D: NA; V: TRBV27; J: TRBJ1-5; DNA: TGTGCCAGCTCTAGTGCAGGGAGCAATCAGCCCCAGCATTTT; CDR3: CASSSAGSNQPQHF
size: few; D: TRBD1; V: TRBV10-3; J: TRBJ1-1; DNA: TGTGCCATCAGCCTCCTTATGGGACAGGGGGCTGCTGAAGCTTTCTTT; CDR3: CAISLLMGQGAAEAFF
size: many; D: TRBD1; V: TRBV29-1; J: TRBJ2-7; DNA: TGCAGCGCAGTCGGGACAGGGGCCTACGAGCAGTACTTC; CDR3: CSAVGTGAYEQYF
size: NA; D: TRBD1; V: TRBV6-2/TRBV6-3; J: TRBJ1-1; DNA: TGTGCCAGTTGCCGGACAGGGCTGAACACTGAAGCTTTCTTT; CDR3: CASCRTGLNTEAFF
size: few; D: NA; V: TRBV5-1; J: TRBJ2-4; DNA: TGCGCCAGCAGCTTGGCCGGGGCTCGTTTCCAAAACATTCAGTACTTC; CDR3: CASSLAGARFQNIQYF
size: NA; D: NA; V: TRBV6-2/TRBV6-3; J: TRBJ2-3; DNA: TGTGCCAGCAGTTACGTTACCGTGCCAGATACGCAGTATTTT; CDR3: CASSYVTVPDTQYF
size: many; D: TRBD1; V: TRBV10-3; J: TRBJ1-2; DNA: TGTGCCATTGGACAGGGGAATGGCTACACCTTC; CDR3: CAIGQGNGYTF
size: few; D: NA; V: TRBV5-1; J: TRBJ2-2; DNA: TGCGCCAGCAGCTACCAGGACCAGGGGAACCCCGGGGAGCTGTTTTTT; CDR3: CASSYQDQGNPGELFF
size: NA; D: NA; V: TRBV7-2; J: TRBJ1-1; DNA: TGTGCCAGCAGCTCGGCCTCAGGGTACGGCCCTTTCTTT; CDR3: CASSSASGYGPFF
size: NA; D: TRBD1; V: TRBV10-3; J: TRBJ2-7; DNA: TGTGCCACCCAGGACAGGGCCTACGAGCAGTACTTC; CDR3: CATQDRAYEQYF
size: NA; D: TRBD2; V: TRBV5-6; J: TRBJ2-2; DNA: TGTGCCAGCAGCTTGCCGCGGGAGGGCCGAACCGGGGAGCTGTTTTTT; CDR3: CASSLPREGRTGELFF
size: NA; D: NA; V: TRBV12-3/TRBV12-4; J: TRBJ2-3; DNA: TGTGCCAGCAGTTTATCCAGGCTGAGCACAGATACGCAGTATTTT; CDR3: CASSLSRLSTDTQYF
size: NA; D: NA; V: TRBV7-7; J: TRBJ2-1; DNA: TGTGCCAGCAGCCAGAGTAGGGCCCATGAGCAGTTCTTC; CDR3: CASSQSRAHEQFF
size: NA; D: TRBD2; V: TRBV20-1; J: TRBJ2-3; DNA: TGCAGTGCTAGTAGGACTAGCGGGAGGGGCACAGATACGCAGTATTTT; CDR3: CSASRTSGRGTDTQYF
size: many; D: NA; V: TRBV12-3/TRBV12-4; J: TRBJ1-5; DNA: TGTGCCAGCAGTTTAGGTAGTCAGCCCCAGCATTTT; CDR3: CASSLGSQPQHF
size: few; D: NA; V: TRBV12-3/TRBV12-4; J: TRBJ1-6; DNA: TGTGCCAGCAGTTTACTGGGGGGAGTTTATAATTCACCCCTCCACTTT; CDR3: CASSLLGGVYNSPLHF
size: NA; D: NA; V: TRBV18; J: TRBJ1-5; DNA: TGTGCCAGCTCACTCAACCCCGGAACAGATAGCAATCAGCCCCAGCATTTT; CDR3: CASSLNPGTDSNQPQHF
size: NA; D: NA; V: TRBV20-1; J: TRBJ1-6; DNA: TGCAGTGCTTCCGCGGGCCCCGAAAATTCACCCCTCCACTTT; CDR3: CSASAGPENSPLHF
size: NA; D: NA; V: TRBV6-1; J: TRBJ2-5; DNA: TGTGCCAGCAGCCACACTGGCACGGGAGAGACCCAGTACTTC; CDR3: CASSHTGTGETQYF
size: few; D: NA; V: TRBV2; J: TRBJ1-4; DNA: TGTGCCAGCAGTTCTATGTCGGATGAAAAACTGTTTTTT; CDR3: CASSSMSDEKLFF
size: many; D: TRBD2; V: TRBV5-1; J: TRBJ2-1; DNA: TGCGCCAGCAGCCTTACTCGACTAGCGGTCGAGTTCTTC; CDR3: CASSLTRLAVEFF
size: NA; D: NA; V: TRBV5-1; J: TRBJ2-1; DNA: TGCGCCAGCAGCTTGCCGAATGCCGGGACGTCAAACAATGAGCAGTTCTTC; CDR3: CASSLPNAGTSNNEQFF
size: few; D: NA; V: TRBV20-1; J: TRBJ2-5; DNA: TGCAGTGCTACTACGACTCTTTACAAAGAGACCCAGTACTTC; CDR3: CSATTTLYKETQYF
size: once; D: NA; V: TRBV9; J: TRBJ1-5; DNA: TGTGCCAGCAGCGTAGAAGGGGTCGGCAATCAGCCCCAGCATTTT; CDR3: CASSVEGVGNQPQHF
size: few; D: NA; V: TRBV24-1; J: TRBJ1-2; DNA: TGTGCCACCAGCAGGGGTGGGGACTATGGCTACACCTTC; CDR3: CATSRGGDYGYTF
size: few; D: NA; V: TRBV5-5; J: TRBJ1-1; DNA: TGTGCCAGCAGCTTGGTGGCCGGCAACATGAACACTGAAGCTTTCTTT; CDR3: CASSLVAGNMNTEAFF
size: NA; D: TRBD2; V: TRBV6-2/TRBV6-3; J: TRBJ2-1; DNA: TGTGCCAGCAGGCCTCCGGGACTAGCGGGTAATGAGCAGTTCTTC; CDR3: CASRPPGLAGNEQFF
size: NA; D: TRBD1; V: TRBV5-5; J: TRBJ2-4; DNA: TGTGCCAGCAGCCGATCATATGCGACAGGGGACAAAAACATTCAGTACTTC; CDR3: CASSRSYATGDKNIQYF
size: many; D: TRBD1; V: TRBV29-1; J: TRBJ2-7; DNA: TGCAGCGTTTGGACAGGGTCCTCCTACGAGCAGTACTTC; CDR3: CSVWTGSSYEQYF
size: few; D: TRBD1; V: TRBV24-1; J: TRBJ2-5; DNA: TGTGCCACCAGTGATTTAAAGGGACAGGGGGCTGAGACCCAGTACTTC; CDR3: CATSDLKGQGAETQYF
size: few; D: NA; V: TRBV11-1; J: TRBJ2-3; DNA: TGTGCCAGCAGCCCACTAGTCGGGGACCGATTGGGCACAGATACGCAGTATTTT; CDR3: CASSPLVGDRLGTDTQYF
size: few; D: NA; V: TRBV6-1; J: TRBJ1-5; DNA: TGTGCCAGCAGTCAGGGGTGGGGGGGCGCACAGCCCCAGCATTTT; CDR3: CASSQGWGGAQPQHF
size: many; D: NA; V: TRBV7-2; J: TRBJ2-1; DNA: TGTGCCAGCAGCTTAGCCCGCTACCTAAATGAGCAGTTCTTC; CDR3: CASSLARYLNEQFF